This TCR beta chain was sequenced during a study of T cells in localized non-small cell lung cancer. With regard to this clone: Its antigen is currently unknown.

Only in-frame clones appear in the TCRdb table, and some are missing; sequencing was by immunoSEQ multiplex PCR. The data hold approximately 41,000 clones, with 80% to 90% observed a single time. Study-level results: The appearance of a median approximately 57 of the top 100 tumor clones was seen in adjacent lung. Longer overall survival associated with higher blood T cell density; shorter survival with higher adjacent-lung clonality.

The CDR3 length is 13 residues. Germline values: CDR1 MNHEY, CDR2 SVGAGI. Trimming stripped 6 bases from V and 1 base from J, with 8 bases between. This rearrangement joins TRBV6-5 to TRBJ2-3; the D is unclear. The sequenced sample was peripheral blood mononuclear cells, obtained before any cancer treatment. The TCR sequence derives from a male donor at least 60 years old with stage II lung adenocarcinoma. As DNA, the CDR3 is TGTGCCAGCAGCTTCCTAGGCACAGATACGCAGTATTTT. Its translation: CASSFLGTDTQYF.